What follows is one T cell receptor beta chain and its context. This CDR3 comprises 13 residues. V dropped 2 bases and J dropped 6 bases, with 11 bases sitting between them. Germline CDR1 is LGHNA and CDR2 is YSLEER. The data belong to a study of response to subunit inactivated influenza vaccine. Each CDR3 protein is one row after TCRdb ran MiXCR on the RT-PCR reads. The table shows hundreds of thousands of distinct CDR3 sequences, with 20% to 25% occurring only once. The receptor comes from a man between 50 and 69 years old who received an inactivated influenza vaccine. The specimen comprised PBMCs from blood, sampled less than 22 months after vaccination. The gene calls are TRBV4-3 and TRBJ2-7; D uncertain. The CDR3 spells CASSQMGLGEQYF. CDR3 nucleotides: TGCGCCAGCAGCCAAATGGGTTTAGGCGAGCAGTACTTC.